These T cell receptor beta chains were read from a single sample in a study of blood T cells in healthy people across ages. MiXCR, applied by TCRdb to the 5' RACE reads, yields one record per CDR3 protein. Altogether some 1.7 million distinct CDR3 sequences are present, about 30% being singletons, with the ten largest covering roughly 8%. Sequenced sample: blood. These receptors came from a woman in her 30s in good health. Both conserved end residues are part of each CDR3. A D gene is named only where the DNA matches it firmly. For some rows the clone size is stated as once, few or many, or as a class when expanded; others skip it.

few,.,TRBV7-9,TRBJ2-1,CASSGGGSHEQFF,TGTGCCAGCAGCGGCGGAGGGTCCCATGAGCAGTTCTTC
.,TRBD2,TRBV6-1,TRBJ2-2,CASSRSGGSWFAGELFF,TGTGCCAGCAGCCGAAGCGGGGGGAGTTGGTTCGCCGGGGAGCTGTTTTTT
few,TRBD2,TRBV11-1,TRBJ2-7,CASRYPSGRGHEQYF,TGTGCCAGCAGATACCCTAGCGGGAGAGGTCACGAGCAGTACTTC
many,TRBD1,TRBV12-3/TRBV12-4,TRBJ2-7,CASGQGHYEQYF,TGCGCCAGCGGACAGGGCCACTACGAGCAGTACTTC
few,.,TRBV19,TRBJ1-5,CASSINRDNQPQHF,TGTGCCAGTAGTATAAACAGGGACAATCAGCCCCAGCATTTT
.,.,TRBV6-5,TRBJ2-1,CASGQGNYSEQFF,TGTGCCAGCGGGCAGGGGAACTACAGTGAGCAGTTCTTC
.,TRBD2,TRBV20-1,TRBJ2-1,CSARALAGVHEQFF,TGCAGTGCTAGAGCCTTAGCGGGAGTGCATGAGCAGTTCTTC
once,.,TRBV6-1,TRBJ1-6,CATRLLGVSSYNSPLHF,TGTGCCACCCGACTGCTTGGAGTTAGCTCCTATAATTCACCCCTCCACTTT
.,.,TRBV4-3,TRBJ2-5,CASSQDQGGPETQYF,TGCGCCAGCAGCCAAGATCAAGGGGGTCCGGAGACCCAGTACTTC
few,.,TRBV20-1,TRBJ2-1,CSARPLSPRYSYNEQFF,TGCAGTGCTAGACCCCTAAGTCCCCGATACTCCTACAATGAGCAGTTCTTC
.,.,TRBV10-2,TRBJ2-1,CATRKAEPSHNEQFF,TGCGCCACACGCAAGGCGGAGCCTAGCCACAATGAGCAGTTCTTC
many,.,TRBV2,TRBJ2-7,CASSSRPLGHEQYF,TGTGCCAGCAGTAGCCGGCCCCTGGGCCACGAGCAGTACTTC
.,TRBD1,TRBV12-3/TRBV12-4,TRBJ1-1,CASSERGPYTEAFF,TGTGCCAGCAGTGAAAGGGGGCCCTACACTGAAGCTTTCTTT
.,TRBD2,TRBV7-9,TRBJ2-1,CASSSTTSGDFSYNEQFF,TGTGCCAGCAGCTCAACGACTAGCGGGGATTTCTCCTACAATGAGCAGTTCTTC
.,TRBD1,TRBV10-3,TRBJ1-5,CAIRGQVNQPQHF,TGTGCCATCAGGGGACAGGTAAATCAGCCCCAGCATTTT
few,TRBD2,TRBV3-1,TRBJ2-7,CASSQGTGGEQYF,TGTGCCAGCAGCCAAGGAACGGGAGGCGAGCAGTACTTC
.,.,TRBV5-1,TRBJ2-5,CASSSFGAGETQYF,TGCGCCAGCAGCTCCTTTGGGGCCGGGGAGACCCAGTACTTC
.,.,TRBV20-1,TRBJ1-5,CSARDMNQPQHF,TGCAGTGCTAGAGATATGAATCAGCCCCAGCATTTT
few,.,TRBV29-1,TRBJ2-1,CSVEEFNEQFF,TGCAGCGTTGAAGAGTTCAATGAGCAGTTCTTC
few,.,TRBV9,TRBJ1-1,CASSVVGSSTEAFF,TGTGCCAGCAGCGTAGTGGGCAGCTCCACTGAAGCTTTCTTT
many,TRBD2,TRBV20-1,TRBJ2-7,CSQKVPQRGSYEQYF,TGCAGTCAAAAAGTCCCTCAGCGGGGGTCCTACGAGCAGTACTTC
many,.,TRBV9,TRBJ2-5,CASSVSGTAGETQYF,TGTGCCAGCAGCGTTAGCGGAACCGCCGGGGAGACCCAGTACTTC
.,.,TRBV12-3/TRBV12-4,TRBJ2-3,CASSLDFIPSTDTQYF,TGTGCCAGCAGTTTAGACTTCATACCTAGCACAGATACGCAGTATTTT
.,TRBD2,TRBV3-1,TRBJ2-4,CASSLGTTNIQYF,TGTGCCAGCAGCCTCGGGACTACAAACATTCAGTACTTC
many,.,TRBV12-3/TRBV12-4,TRBJ2-7,CASSRTFSSYEQYF,TGTGCCAGCAGTAGAACTTTTTCCTCCTACGAGCAGTACTTC
.,TRBD1,TRBV24-1,TRBJ1-2,CATSAGSTGDYGYTF,TGTGCCACCAGTGCGGGATCCACAGGGGACTATGGCTACACCTTC
.,.,TRBV20-1,TRBJ1-2,CSAREGGRVYGYTF,TGCAGTGCTAGAGAAGGAGGCAGGGTATATGGCTACACCTTC
.,.,TRBV5-1,TRBJ2-1,CATSPSGGYNEQFF,TGCGCCACCAGCCCCTCTGGAGGCTACAATGAGCAGTTCTTC
.,TRBD2,TRBV7-2,TRBJ2-1,CASSSPSGRVRISEQFF,TGTGCCAGCAGCTCCCCTAGCGGGAGGGTAAGAATTAGTGAGCAGTTCTTC
.,.,TRBV7-9,TRBJ2-2,CASSFRESGELFF,TGTGCCAGCAGCTTCCGGGAGAGCGGGGAGCTGTTTTTT
.,TRBD1,TRBV20-1,TRBJ2-1,CSARQGDKETQFF,TGCAGTGCGAGACAGGGGGATAAAGAGACCCAGTTCTTC
few,.,TRBV11-2,TRBJ2-2,CASSWTFTGELFF,TGTGCCAGCAGCTGGACCTTCACCGGGGAGCTGTTTTTT
few,.,TRBV3-1,TRBJ1-1,CASSQGDMNTEAFF,TGTGCCAGCAGCCAGGGGGACATGAACACTGAAGCTTTCTTT
few,.,TRBV5-1,TRBJ2-5,CASSTAIGETQYF,TGCGCCAGCAGCACGGCTATAGGGGAGACCCAGTACTTC
few,TRBD1,TRBV5-1,TRBJ1-5,CASRWGQGENQPQHF,TGCGCCAGCAGATGGGGACAGGGGGAGAATCAGCCCCAGCATTTT
.,TRBD1,TRBV12-3/TRBV12-4,TRBJ1-2,CASSPGDRGGGYTF,TGTGCCAGCAGTCCGGGGGACAGGGGAGGAGGCTACACCTTC
many,.,TRBV12-3/TRBV12-4,TRBJ2-5,CASSPTDRKETQYF,TGTGCCAGCAGTCCAACCGACAGGAAGGAGACCCAGTACTTC
.,.,TRBV29-1,TRBJ1-4,CSVGGHNEKRFF,TGCAGCGTGGGGGGACATAATGAAAAACGGTTTTTT
many,.,TRBV7-9,TRBJ2-1,CASSLVQGPRNEQFF,TGTGCCAGCAGCTTGGTGCAGGGGCCTCGAAATGAGCAGTTCTTC
few,.,TRBV20-1,TRBJ2-7,CSARGGNNEQYF,TGCAGTGCTAGAGGAGGTAACAATGAGCAGTACTTC
many,TRBD2,TRBV7-2,TRBJ2-1,CASSFPGMTSGIYSYNEQFF,TGTGCCAGCAGCTTTCCCGGAATGACTAGCGGGATATATTCCTACAATGAGCAGTTCTTC
.,.,TRBV4-1,TRBJ2-3,CASSQEIGGKQYF,TGCGCCAGCAGCCAAGAGATTGGGGGGAAGCAGTATTTT
.,.,TRBV28,TRBJ2-7,CASSLTRGWGEQYF,TGTGCCAGCAGTTTAACCAGGGGTTGGGGCGAGCAGTACTTC
.,.,TRBV12-3/TRBV12-4,TRBJ2-2,CATPAGRSTGELFF,TGTGCCACCCCGGCGGGTAGGAGCACCGGGGAGCTGTTTTTT
.,.,TRBV19,TRBJ1-2,CASSLTDQHGYTF,TGTGCCAGTAGTTTGACGGATCAACATGGCTACACCTTC
.,TRBD2,TRBV5-6,TRBJ2-1,CASTSGGADWTYNEQFF,TGTGCCTCAACTAGCGGGGGGGCCGATTGGACCTACAATGAGCAGTTCTTC
few,.,TRBV15,TRBJ1-1,CATSRDLYTEAFF,TGTGCCACCAGCAGAGATTTATACACTGAAGCTTTCTTT
few,.,TRBV7-2,TRBJ2-1,CASRWRAQSSYNEQFF,TGTGCCAGCAGATGGCGGGCCCAGAGCTCCTACAATGAGCAGTTCTTC
few,TRBD2,TRBV24-1,TRBJ2-1,CATSEPGLAGANEQFF,TGTGCCACCAGTGAACCCGGACTAGCGGGAGCCAATGAGCAGTTCTTC
few,.,TRBV30,TRBJ2-3,CAWSATTRTDTQYF,TGTGCCTGGAGTGCGACTACACGCACAGATACGCAGTATTTT
.,.,TRBV7-7,TRBJ2-5,CASSDGRGARDQETQYF,TGTGCCAGCAGCGATGGGAGAGGGGCGCGGGACCAAGAGACCCAGTACTTC
few,TRBD2,TRBV10-3,TRBJ2-3,CAISGGRGDTDTQYF,TGTGCCATCAGTGGCGGACGGGGGGACACAGATACGCAGTATTTT
.,.,TRBV5-1,TRBJ1-1,CASGIRESRMVAEAFF,TGCGCCAGCGGGATCCGGGAGAGCAGGATGGTCGCTGAAGCTTTCTTT
few,TRBD2,TRBV5-6,TRBJ2-1,CASSMWGTTHNEQFF,TGTGCCAGCAGCATGTGGGGGACTACCCACAATGAGCAGTTCTTC